The T cell receptor (beta chain) under discussion was sequenced for a study of metastatic and nonmetastatic thyroid tumors. Prior to thyroid surgery, none of the patients had received any treatment. With MiXCR, TCRdb called clones anew from the PCR reads. The sample lists some 28,000 clones; around a quarter were seen once. In its sample, this clone was seen many times. This CDR3 has 14 amino acids. Trimming at V came to 5 bases and at J to 7 bases, leaving 6 bases not matched to a gene. CDR1 and CDR2 from the germline V gene are SGHVS and FQNEAQ. This clonotype was sampled from a female donor with papillary thyroid cancer or a benign thyroid nodule (not recorded which). Some clones in this sample may be carry-over from other donors' samples. The chain couples TRBV7-8 to TRBJ2-1; 9 bases map to TRBD1. Sequences were obtained from blood. The CDR3 is CASSQGDRENEQFF. The CDR3 coding sequence is TGTGCCAGCAGCCAAGGGGACAGGGAGAATGAGCAGTTCTTC.